Listed here is a single T cell receptor (beta chain). This sample is drawn from a study of blood T cell repertoires in COVID-19. At the level of the study: T cells, B-cell-depleted T cells, or PBMCs provided the cDNA or gDNA that served as material.

CDR1 SNHLY and CDR2 FYNNEI come from the germline V gene. V was clipped by 6 bases and J by 7 bases; unmatched bases: 7. CDR3 size: 14 residues. In the authors' methods: It was from reference gene primer amplification that nucleated cell counts were estimated. Sequenced by immunoSEQ multiplex PCR; TCRdb stores in-frame clones only, minus some. D and trimming come from the DNA, and the V and J calls and clone size come from that table. The repertoire holds about 310,000 clones, with more than 70% as singletons. This chain connects TRBV2 to TRBJ1-4, with TRBD1 matching over 8 bases. The sample consisted of peripheral blood. This receptor was taken from a woman aged 50 to 60 who had recovered from COVID-19. The CDR3 DNA sequence: TGTGCCAGCAGAGGCACAGGGGGTATTGAAAAACTGTTTTTT. Translated: CASRGTGGIEKLFF.